This T cell receptor (beta chain) was retrieved from a study of T-cell reconstitution after alpha-beta-depleted transplantation in children. Study-wide results and caveats: T-cell numbers and diversity one year post-transplant derived largely from freshly generated T cells.

The CDR3 has 14 amino acids. V was shortened by 1 base and J by 6 bases, with 12 bases between the two germline ends. Preparation of the TCRbeta library was carried out with unique molecular identifiers. TCRdb re-derived calls from the PCR reads in MiXCR, one entry per CDR3 protein. The sample consists of roughly 82,000 distinct CDR3 sequences, 11% to 15% of them appearing once. This clonotype was counted between two and nine times. Its antigen is as yet unknown. The source material was PBMCs, mostly from graft donor cells, sampled 180 days after TCRalphabeta/CD19-depleted stem cell transplant. The sequence derives from a male patient aged 2 to 10 who had a stem cell transplant for acute lymphoblastic leukemia, so the T cells may come from the graft donor. The chain uses TRBV12-3 or TRBV12-4 and TRBJ2-5; D unresolved. The CDR3 loop is CASSLGPGTKTQYF. CDR3 DNA: TGTGCCAGCAGTTTAGGGCCCGGAACAAAGACCCAGTACTTC.